The clone carrying this T cell receptor beta chain showed up just once. Its cognate antigen is unknown. These data belong to a study of vaccination effects on CD4 cells after COVID-19. CDR3 length: 16 amino acids. CDR1 and CDR2 from the germline V gene are SNHLY and FYNNEI. Trimming stripped 5 bases from V and 1 base from J, with 16 bases between. Assay used: immunoSEQ multiplex PCR; TCRdb lists only in-frame clones, some missing. The sample lists about 31,000 clones, about 66% occurring once. Viral peptide pools were used in the ViraFEST assay to expand antigen-specific CD4+ T cells, and sequencing came afterward. The authors isolated CD4+ T cells after around nine days of culture. Two doses of BNT162b2 or mRNA-1273 vaccine were administered to participants.

This chain connects TRBV2 to TRBJ2-3; no clear D. The sample was CD4+ T cells from PBMCs cultured with SARS-CoV-2 spike peptides, taken after COVID-19 vaccination. The receptor was derived from a human donor who received a COVID-19 vaccine. CDR3 loop: CASSLDLFRGTDTQYF. CDR3 nucleotides: TGTGCCAGCAGTCTAGACCTGTTTAGGGGCACAGATACGCAGTATTTT.